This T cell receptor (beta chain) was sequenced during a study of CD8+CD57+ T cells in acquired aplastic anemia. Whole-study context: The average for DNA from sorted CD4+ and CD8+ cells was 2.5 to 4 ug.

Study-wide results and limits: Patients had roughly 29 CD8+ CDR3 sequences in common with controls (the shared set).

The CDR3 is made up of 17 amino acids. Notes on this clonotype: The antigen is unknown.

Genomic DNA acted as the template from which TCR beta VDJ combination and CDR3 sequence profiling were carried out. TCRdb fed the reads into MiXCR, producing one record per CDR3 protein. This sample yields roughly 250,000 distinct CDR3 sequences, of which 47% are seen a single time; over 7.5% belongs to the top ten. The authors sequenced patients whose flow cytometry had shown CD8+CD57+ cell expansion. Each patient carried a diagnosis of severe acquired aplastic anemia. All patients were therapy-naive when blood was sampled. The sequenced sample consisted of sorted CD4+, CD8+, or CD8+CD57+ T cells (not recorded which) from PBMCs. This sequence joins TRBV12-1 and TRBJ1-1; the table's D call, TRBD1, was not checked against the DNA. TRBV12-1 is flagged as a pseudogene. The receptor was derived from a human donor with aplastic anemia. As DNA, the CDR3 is TGTGCCAGCAGCCCCCGACAGGGAACGACAATGAGCACTGAAGCTTTCTTT. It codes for CASSPRQGTTMSTEAFF.